This T cell receptor beta chain comes out of a study of blood T cell repertoires in COVID-19. Whole-study context: Sample material is recorded as cDNA or gDNA derived from T cells, B-cell-depleted T cells, or PBMCs.

Study processing details: By means of reference gene primer amplification, nucleated cell counts were estimated. Sequencing was performed with immunoSEQ multiplex PCR; in TCRdb, only in-frame clones are kept and a portion is missing. From that table come the V and J calls and clone size; the DNA was used to work out D and trimming. The sample gives 110,000 to 150,000 clones, 80% to 90% of which show up once; about 1.8% is in the top ten. The V gene end was trimmed by 4 bases and the J gene end by 7 bases; junction bases not matched to a gene: 11. This CDR3 region has 17 residues. The germline V gene has CDR1 MRHNA and CDR2 SNTAGT.

The chain is built from TRBV6-4 and TRBJ2-1; 12 nucleotides agree with TRBD2. The source of this sequence is a woman in her forties or fifties with acute or convalescent COVID-19. The sequencing sample was made of peripheral blood. Here the CDR3 DNA reads TGTGCCAGCAGTGTCTTTAGACTAGCGGGAGTGTCAAATGAGCAGTTCTTC. Translated, it gives CASSVFRLAGVSNEQFF.